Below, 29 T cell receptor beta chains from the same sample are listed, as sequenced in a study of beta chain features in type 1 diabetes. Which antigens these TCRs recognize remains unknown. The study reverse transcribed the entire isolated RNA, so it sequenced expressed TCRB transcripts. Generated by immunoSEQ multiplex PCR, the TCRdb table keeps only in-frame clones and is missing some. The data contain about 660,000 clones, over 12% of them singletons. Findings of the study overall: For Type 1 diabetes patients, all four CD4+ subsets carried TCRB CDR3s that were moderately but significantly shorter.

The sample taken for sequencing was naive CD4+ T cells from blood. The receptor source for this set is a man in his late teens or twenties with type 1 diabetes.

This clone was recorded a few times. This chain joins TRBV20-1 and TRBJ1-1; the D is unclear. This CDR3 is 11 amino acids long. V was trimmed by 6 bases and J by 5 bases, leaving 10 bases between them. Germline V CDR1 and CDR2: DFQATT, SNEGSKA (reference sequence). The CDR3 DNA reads TGCAGTGCGACCTGGAGGACTGAAGCTTTCTTT. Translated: CSATWRTEAFF.

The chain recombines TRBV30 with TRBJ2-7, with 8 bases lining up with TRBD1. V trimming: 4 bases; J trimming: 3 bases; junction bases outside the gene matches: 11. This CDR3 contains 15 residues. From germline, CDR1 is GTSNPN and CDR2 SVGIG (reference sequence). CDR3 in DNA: TGTGCCTGGAATCCCCGGACAGGGACGGACTACGAGCAGTACTTC. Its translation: CAWNPRTGTDYEQYF.

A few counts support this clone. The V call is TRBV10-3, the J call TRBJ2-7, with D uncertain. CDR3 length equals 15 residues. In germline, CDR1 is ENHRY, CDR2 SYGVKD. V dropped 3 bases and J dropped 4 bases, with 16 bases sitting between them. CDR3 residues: CAISDLAATRYEQYF. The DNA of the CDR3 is TGTGCCATCAGTGATCTCGCAGCGACGCGTTACGAGCAGTACTTC.

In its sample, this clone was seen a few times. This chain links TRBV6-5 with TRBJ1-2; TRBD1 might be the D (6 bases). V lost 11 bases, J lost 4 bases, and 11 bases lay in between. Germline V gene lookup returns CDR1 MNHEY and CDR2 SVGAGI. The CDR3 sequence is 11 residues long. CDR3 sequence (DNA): TGTGCCGGCGGGACAAGCTATGGCTACACCTTC. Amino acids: CAGGTSYGYTF.

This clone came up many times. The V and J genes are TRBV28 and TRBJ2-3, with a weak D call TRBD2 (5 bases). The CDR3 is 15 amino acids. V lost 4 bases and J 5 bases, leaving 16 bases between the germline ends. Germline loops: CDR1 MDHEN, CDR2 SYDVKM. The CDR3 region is CASSSSSTAGDTQYF. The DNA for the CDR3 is TGTGCCAGCAGTTCCTCTAGCACGGCCGGAGATACGCAGTATTTT.

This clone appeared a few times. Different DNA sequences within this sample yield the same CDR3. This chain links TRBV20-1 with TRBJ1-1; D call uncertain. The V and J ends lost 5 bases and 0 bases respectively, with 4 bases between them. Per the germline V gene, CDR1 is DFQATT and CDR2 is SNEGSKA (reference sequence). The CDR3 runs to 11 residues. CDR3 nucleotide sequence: TGCAGTGCTTCCATGAACACTGAAGCTTTCTTT. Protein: CSASMNTEAFF.

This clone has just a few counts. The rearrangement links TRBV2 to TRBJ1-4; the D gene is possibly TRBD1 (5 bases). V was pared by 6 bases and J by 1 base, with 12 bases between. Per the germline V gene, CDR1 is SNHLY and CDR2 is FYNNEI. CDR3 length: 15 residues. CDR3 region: CASRTHGGTNEKLFF. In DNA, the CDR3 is TGTGCCAGCAGAACCCACGGGGGAACTAATGAAAAACTGTTTTTT. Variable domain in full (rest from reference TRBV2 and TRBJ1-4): EPEVTQTPSHQVTQMGQEVILRCVPISNHLYFYWYRQILGQKVEFLVSFYNNEISEKSEIFDDQFSVERPDGSNFTLKIRSTKLEDSAMYFCASRTHGGTNEKLFFGSGTQLSVL.

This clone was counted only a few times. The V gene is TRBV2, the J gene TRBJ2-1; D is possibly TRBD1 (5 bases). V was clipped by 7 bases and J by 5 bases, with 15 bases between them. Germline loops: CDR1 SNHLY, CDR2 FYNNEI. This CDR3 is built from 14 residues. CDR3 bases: TGTGCCAGCACCCGATGGGCAGGGAACAATGAGCAGTTCTTC. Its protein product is CASTRWAGNNEQFF.

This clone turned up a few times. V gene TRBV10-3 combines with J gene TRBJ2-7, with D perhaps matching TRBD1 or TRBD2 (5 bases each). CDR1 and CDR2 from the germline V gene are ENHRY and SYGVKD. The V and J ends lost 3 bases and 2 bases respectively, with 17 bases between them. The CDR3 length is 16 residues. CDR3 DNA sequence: TGTGCCATCAGTGATACCGTGGCCGGGACCGCCTACGAGCAGTACTTC. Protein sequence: CAISDTVAGTAYEQYF.

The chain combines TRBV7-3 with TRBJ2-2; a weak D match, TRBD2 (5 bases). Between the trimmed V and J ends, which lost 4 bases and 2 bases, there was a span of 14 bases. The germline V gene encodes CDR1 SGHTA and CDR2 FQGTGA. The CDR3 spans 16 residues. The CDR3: CASSSRAALNTGELFF. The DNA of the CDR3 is TGTGCCAGCAGCTCAAGAGCGGCATTAAACACCGGGGAGCTGTTTTTT.

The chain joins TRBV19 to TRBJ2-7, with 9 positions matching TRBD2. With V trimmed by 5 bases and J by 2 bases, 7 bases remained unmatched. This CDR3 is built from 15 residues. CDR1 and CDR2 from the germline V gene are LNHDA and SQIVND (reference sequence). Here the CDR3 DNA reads TGTGCCAGTAGTGTAGCGGGGGAACCTACCTACGAGCAGTACTTC. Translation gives CASSVAGEPTYEQYF.

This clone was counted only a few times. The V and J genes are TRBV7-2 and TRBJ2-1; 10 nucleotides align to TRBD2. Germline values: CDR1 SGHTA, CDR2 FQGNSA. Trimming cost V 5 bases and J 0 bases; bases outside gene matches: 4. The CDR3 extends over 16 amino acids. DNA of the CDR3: TGTGCCAGCAGCCCAATAGCGGGGGGCTCCTACAATGAGCAGTTCTTC. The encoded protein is CASSPIAGGSYNEQFF.

The CDR3 loop reads CASSLTGTGSYGYTF. CDR3 DNA: TGTGCCAGCTCACTTACCGGGACAGGGTCCTATGGCTACACCTTC. The rearrangement uses TRBV18 and TRBJ1-2, with TRBD1 matching over 9 bases. The V and J ends lost 4 bases and 4 bases, in that order; junction bases with no gene match: 7. The CDR3 extends over 15 amino acids. Looked up from germline, CDR1 is KGHSH and CDR2 is LQKENI.

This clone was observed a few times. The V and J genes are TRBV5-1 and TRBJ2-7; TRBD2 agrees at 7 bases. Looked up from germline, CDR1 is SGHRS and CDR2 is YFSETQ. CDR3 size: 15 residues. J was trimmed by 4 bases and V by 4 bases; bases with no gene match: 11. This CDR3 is CASSPLSGKTYEQYF. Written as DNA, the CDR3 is TGCGCCAGCAGCCCCTTAAGCGGGAAGACTTACGAGCAGTACTTC.

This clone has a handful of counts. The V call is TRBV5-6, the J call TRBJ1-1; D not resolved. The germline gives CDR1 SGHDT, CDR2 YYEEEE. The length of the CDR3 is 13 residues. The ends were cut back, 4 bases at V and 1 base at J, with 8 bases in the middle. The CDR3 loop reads CASSVRRNTEAFF. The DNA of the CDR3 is TGTGCCAGCAGCGTAAGGAGGAACACTGAAGCTTTCTTT. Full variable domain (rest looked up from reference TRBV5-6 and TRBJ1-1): DAGVTQSPTHLIKTRGQQVTLRCSPKSGHDTVSWYQQALGQGPQFIFQYYEEEERQRGNFPDRFSGHQFPNYSSELNVNALLLGDSALYLCASSVRRNTEAFFGQGTRLTVV.

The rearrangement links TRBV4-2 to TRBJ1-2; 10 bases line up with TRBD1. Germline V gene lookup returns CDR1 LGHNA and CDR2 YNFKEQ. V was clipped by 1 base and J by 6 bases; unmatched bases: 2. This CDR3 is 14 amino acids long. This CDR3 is CASSQGQGANGYTF. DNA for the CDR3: TGTGCCAGCAGCCAAGGACAGGGGGCGAATGGCTACACCTTC.

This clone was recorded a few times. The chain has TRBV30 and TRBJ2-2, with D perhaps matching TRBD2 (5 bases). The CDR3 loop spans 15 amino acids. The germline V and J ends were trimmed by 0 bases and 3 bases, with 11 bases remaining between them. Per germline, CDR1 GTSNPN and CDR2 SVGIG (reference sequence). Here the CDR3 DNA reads TGTGCCTGGAGTGTATGGAGGCTAGACACCGGGGAGCTGTTTTTT. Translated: CAWSVWRLDTGELFF. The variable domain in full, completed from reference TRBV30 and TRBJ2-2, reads SQTIHQWPATLVQPVGSPLSLECTVEGTSNPNLYWYRQAAGRGLQLLFYSVGIGQISSEVPQNLSASRPQDRQFILSSKKLLLSDSGFYLCAWSVWRLDTGELFFGEGSRLTVL.

Here the CDR3 reads CASSQAGALGGKLFF. Written as DNA, the CDR3 is TGCGCCAGCAGCCAAGCAGGCGCTCTAGGGGGAAAACTGTTTTTT. The chain uses TRBV4-3 and TRBJ1-4; D is possibly TRBD1 (6 bases). The germline V gene has CDR1 LGHNA and CDR2 YSLEER. Trimming took 1 base from V and 10 from J, leaving 16 bases between them. The CDR3 is made up of 15 amino acids.

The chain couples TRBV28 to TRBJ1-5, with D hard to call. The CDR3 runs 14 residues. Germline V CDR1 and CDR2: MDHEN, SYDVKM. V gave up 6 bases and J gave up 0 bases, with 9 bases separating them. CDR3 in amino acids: CASRQYHSNQPQHF. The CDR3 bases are TGTGCCAGCAGACAGTACCATAGCAATCAGCCCCAGCATTTT.

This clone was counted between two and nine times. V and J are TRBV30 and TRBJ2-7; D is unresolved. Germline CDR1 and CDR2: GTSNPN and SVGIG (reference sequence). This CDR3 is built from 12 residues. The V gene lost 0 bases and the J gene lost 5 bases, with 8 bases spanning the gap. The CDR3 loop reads CAWSVMGNEQYF. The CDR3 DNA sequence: TGTGCCTGGAGTGTAATGGGGAACGAGCAGTACTTC.

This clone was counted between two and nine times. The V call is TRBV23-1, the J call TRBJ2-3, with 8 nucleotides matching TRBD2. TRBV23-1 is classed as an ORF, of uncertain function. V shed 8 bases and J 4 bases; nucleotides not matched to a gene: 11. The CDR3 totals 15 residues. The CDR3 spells CASSVGTRPSDTQYF. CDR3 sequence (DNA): TGCGCCAGCTCGGTCGGGACTAGGCCGTCAGATACGCAGTATTTT.

The CDR3 region is CASSPISSGNTIYF. The DNA of the CDR3 is TGTGCCAGCAGCCCAATTTCCTCTGGAAACACCATATATTTT. V gene TRBV14 combines with J gene TRBJ1-3; no firm D call. The CDR3 sequence is 14 residues long. The V and J ends lost 4 bases and 0 bases respectively, with 7 bases between them. CDR1 SGHDN and CDR2 FVKESK come from the germline V gene.

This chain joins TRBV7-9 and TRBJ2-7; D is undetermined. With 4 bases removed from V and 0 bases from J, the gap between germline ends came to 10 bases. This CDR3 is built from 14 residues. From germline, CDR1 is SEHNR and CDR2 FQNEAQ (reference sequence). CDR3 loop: CASSSAGYSYEQYF. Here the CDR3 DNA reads TGTGCCAGCAGCTCGGCTGGGTACTCCTACGAGCAGTACTTC.

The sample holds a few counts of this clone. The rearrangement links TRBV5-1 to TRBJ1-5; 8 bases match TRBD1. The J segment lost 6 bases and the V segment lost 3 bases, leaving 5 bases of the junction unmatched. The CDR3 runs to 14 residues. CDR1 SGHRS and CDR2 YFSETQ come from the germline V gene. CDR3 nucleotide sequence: TGCGCCAGCAGCTCCGGGACAGGTCTTCAGCCCCAGCATTTT. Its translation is CASSSGTGLQPQHF.

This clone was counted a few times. CDR3 nucleotide sequence: TGTGCCAGCAGCAAAGGCATGTCGGTCCGTAATTCACCCCTCCACTTT. The encoded protein is CASSKGMSVRNSPLHF. This sequence joins TRBV6-6 and TRBJ1-6; unclear D gene. Germline V CDR1 and CDR2: MNHNY, SVGAGI (reference sequence). This CDR3 spans 16 amino acids. Trimming cost V 6 bases and J 6 bases, with 18 bases left between them.

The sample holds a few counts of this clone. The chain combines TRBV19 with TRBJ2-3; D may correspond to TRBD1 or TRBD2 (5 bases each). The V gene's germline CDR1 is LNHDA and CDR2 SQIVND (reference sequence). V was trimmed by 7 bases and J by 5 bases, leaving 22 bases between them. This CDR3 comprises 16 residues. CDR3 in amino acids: CASTLSGPGRGDTQYF. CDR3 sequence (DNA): TGTGCCAGTACCCTATCGGGGCCAGGGAGAGGAGATACGCAGTATTTT.

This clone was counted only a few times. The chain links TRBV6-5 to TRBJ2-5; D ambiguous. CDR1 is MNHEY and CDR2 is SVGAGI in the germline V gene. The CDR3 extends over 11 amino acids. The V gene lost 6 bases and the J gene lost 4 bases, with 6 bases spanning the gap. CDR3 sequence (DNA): TGTGCCAGCAGCGGCGGAGAGACCCAGTACTTC. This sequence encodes CASSGGETQYF.

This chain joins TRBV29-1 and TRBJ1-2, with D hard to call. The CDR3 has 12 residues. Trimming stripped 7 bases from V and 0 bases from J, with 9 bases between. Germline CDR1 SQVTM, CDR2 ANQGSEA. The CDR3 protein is CSARDANYGYTF. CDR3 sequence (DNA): TGCAGCGCTAGAGACGCTAACTATGGCTACACCTTC.

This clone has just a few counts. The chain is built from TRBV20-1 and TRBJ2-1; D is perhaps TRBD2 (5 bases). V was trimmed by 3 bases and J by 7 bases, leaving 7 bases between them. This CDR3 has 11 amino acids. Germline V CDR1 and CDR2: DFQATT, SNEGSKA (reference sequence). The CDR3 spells CSARRLNEQFF. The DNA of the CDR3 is TGCAGTGCTAGGAGACTAAATGAGCAGTTCTTC.